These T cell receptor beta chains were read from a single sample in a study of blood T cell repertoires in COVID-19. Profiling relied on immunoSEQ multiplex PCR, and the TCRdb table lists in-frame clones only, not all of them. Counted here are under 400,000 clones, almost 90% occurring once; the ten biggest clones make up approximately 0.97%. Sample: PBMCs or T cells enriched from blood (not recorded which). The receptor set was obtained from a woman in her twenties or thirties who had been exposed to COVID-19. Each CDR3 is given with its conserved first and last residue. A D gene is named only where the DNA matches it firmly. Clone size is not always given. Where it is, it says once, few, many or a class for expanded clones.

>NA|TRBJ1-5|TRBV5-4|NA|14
TGTGCCAGCAGCTTCCAGGGGAGCAATCAGCCCCAGCATTTT
CASSFQGSNQPQHF
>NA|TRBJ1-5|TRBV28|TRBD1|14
TGTGCCAGCAGTGGGGACAGGCCTCATCAGCCCCAGCATTTT
CASSGDRPHQPQHF
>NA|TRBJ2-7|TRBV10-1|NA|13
TGCGCCAGCAGTGAGTCATTTGGGGGGGAGCAGTACTTC
CASSESFGGEQYF
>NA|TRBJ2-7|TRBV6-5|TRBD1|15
TGTGCCAGCAGTTACTCTAAGGACAGGGGCACGGTGCAGTACTTC
CASSYSKDRGTVQYF
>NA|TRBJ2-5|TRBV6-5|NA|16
TGTGCCAGCAGTTACTCGAGACGGGAGAGGCGAGAGACCCAGTACTTC
CASSYSRRERRETQYF
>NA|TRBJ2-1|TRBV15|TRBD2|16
TGTGCCACCAGCAGAGATCGCTATAGCGGGAGCTATGAGCAGTTCTTC
CATSRDRYSGSYEQFF
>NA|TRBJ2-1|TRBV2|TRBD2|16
TGTGCCAGCAGACCCTCAGCTAGCGGGACATACAATGAGCAGTTCTTC
CASRPSASGTYNEQFF
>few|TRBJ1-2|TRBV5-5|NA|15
TGTGCCAGCAGCTTGGGCGGCCCGGCTAACTATGGCTACACCTTC
CASSLGGPANYGYTF
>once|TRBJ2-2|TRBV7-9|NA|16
TGTGCCAGCAGCTTAGAAGGCGGCCATAACACCGGGGAGCTGTTTTTT
CASSLEGGHNTGELFF
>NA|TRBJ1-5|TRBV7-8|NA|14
TGTGCCAGCAGCCCAGGCAATAGCAATCAGCCCCAGCATTTT
CASSPGNSNQPQHF
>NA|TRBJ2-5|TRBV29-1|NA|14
TGCAGCGTTGTACCGGGACTTCACGCGGAGACCCAGTACTTC
CSVVPGLHAETQYF
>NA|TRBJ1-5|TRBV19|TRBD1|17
TGTGCCAGTAGTATGCGAACAGGGGGCGCGAGCAATCAGCCCCAGCATTTT
CASSMRTGGASNQPQHF
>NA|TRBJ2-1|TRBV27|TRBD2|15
TGTGCCACCCAAGGGGCTAGCGGGAGAGGGATTGAGCAGTTCTTC
CATQGASGRGIEQFF
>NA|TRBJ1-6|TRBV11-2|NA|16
TGTGCCAGCAGCTTAGGGGGGCAGGGTACTAATTCACCCCTCCACTTT
CASSLGGQGTNSPLHF
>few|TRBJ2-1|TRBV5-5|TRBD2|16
TGTGCCAGCAGCTTGCCACTAGCGGGAGGTTACAATGAGCAGTTCTTC
CASSLPLAGGYNEQFF
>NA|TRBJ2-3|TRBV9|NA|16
TGTGCCAGCAGCGTAGGGGGAGCAGCCAGCACAGATACGCAGTATTTT
CASSVGGAASTDTQYF
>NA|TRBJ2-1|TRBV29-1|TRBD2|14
TGCAGCGTTGATTTTCGGGAGGGGATCGATGAGCAGTTCTTC
CSVDFREGIDEQFF
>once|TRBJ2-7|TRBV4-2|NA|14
TGTGCCAGCAGCCATGACGGACACCCCTACGAGCAGTACTTC
CASSHDGHPYEQYF
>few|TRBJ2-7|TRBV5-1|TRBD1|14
TGCGCCAGCAGCTACGGGACAGACTCCTACGAGCAGTACTTC
CASSYGTDSYEQYF
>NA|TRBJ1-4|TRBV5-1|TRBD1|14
TGCGCCAGCAGCTTGACAGGGGACAATGAAAAACTGTTTTTT
CASSLTGDNEKLFF
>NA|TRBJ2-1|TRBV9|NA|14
TGTGCCAGCAGCGTAGTGGCAGGGAAAAATGAGCAGTTCTTC
CASSVVAGKNEQFF
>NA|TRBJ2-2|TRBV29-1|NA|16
TGCAGCGTTGAGGGGTCCGACAGACCGAACACCGGGGAGCTGTTTTTT
CSVEGSDRPNTGELFF
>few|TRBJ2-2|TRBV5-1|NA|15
TGCGCCAGCAGCGAAGCGACAGGGAACACCGGGGAGCTGTTTTTT
CASSEATGNTGELFF
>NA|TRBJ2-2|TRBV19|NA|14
TGTGCCAGTAGGGGGCTCGCGAACACCGGGGAGCTGTTTTTT
CASRGLANTGELFF
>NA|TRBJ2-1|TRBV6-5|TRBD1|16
TGTGCCAGCAGTTATCGAGCCGGGACAGGTTACAATGAGCAGTTCTTC
CASSYRAGTGYNEQFF
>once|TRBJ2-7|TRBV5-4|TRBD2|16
TGTGCCAGCAGCTTGGCCGGGACTAGCAGGCTTTACGAGCAGTACTTC
CASSLAGTSRLYEQYF
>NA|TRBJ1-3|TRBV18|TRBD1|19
TGTGCCAGCTCACCCTTCCTCCCGGGACAGGGAACGTCTGGAAACACCATATATTTT
CASSPFLPGQGTSGNTIYF
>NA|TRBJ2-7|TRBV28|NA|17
TGTGCCAGCATCATGGGGCAGTCATTGTCCTACCGCTACGAGCAGTACTTC
CASIMGQSLSYRYEQYF
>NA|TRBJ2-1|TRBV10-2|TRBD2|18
TGCGCCAGCAGTGCGCGGCTAGCGGGAGGGCATCAGGGCAATGAGCAGTTCTTC
CASSARLAGGHQGNEQFF
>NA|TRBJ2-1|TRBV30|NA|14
TGTGCCTGGAGTGTACTTGGTCTCTACAATGAGCAGTTCTTC
CAWSVLGLYNEQFF
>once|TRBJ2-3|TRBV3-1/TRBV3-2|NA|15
TGTGCCAGCAGCCAAGGGGGGCTCGGCACAGATACGCAGTATTTT
CASSQGGLGTDTQYF
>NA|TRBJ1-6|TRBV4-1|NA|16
TGCGCCAGCAGCCCGGACATAAACTCCTATAATTCACCCCTCCACTTT
CASSPDINSYNSPLHF
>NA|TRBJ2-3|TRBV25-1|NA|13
TGTGCCAGCAGTCGGTCTAGCACAGATACGCAGTATTTT
CASSRSSTDTQYF
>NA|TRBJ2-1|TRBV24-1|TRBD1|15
TGTGCCACTCAGCCTGGGGGACAGGGGGTGAATGAGCAGTTCTTC
CATQPGGQGVNEQFF
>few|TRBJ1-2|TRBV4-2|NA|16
TGTGCCAGCAGCCACCCTGCCCGGGGGGCGGTGGTTGGCTACACCTTC
CASSHPARGAVVGYTF
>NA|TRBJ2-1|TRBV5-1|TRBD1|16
TGCGCCAGCAGCTTGGTAGGGACAGGGGTGGACAATGAGCAGTTCTTC
CASSLVGTGVDNEQFF
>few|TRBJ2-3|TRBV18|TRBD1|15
TGTGCCAGCTCACTCACACAGGGGGGAACAGATACGCAGTATTTT
CASSLTQGGTDTQYF
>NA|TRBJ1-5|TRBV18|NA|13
TGTGCCAGCTCACCAGGGGAGGGTCAGCCCCAGCATTTT
CASSPGEGQPQHF
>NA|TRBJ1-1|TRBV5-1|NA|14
TGCGCCAGCAGCGGTGGACTTAGGAACACTGAAGCTTTCTTT
CASSGGLRNTEAFF
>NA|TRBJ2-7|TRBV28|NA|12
TGTGCCAGCAGTCCCAATCCTAACGAGCAGTACTTC
CASSPNPNEQYF
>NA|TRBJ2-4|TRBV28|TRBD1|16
TGTGCCAGCACCATCGGATGGGACAGGGTTCAGAACATTCAGTACTTC
CASTIGWDRVQNIQYF
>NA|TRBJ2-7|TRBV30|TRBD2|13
TGTGCCGGATCTAGCGGGGAGGAGTACGAGCAGTACTTC
CAGSSGEEYEQYF